The 20 T cell receptor beta chains below all came from one sample that was sequenced in a study of CD8 T cells in ankylosing spondylitis. Overall study findings and caveats: Typical of ankylosing spondylitis blood, it appeared, was a TCR beta motif of eight highly homologous variants.

MiXCR, applied by TCRdb to the 5' RACE reads, yields one record per CDR3 protein. The sample lists some 840,000 distinct CDR3 sequences, roughly 10% occurring once. Antigens of these TCRs are unknown. The sequenced material came from blood, either unsorted or a sorted T cell fraction (not recorded which). The source of these receptors is a male donor with ankylosing spondylitis.

Only a few counts were recorded for this clonotype. The chain joins TRBV6-2 or TRBV6-3 to TRBJ2-7, with a weak D call TRBD2 (5 bases). V lost 5 bases and J lost 2, with 16 bases in between. CDR3 size: 15 residues. Germline lookup yields CDR1 MNHEY and CDR2 SVGEGT. CDR3 in amino acids: CASSTLDFSPYEQYF. As DNA, the CDR3 is TGTGCCAGCAGTACCTTGGACTTTTCTCCCTACGAGCAGTACTTC.

The V call is TRBV5-1, the J call TRBJ1-4; maybe TRBD1 (5 bases). Trimming cost V 4 bases and J 7 bases, with 14 bases left between them. Germline values: CDR1 SGHRS, CDR2 YFSETQ. The CDR3 extends over 14 amino acids. CDR3 amino acids: CASSPGGTGEKLFF. The CDR3 DNA sequence: TGCGCCAGCAGCCCGGGGGGAACGGGTGAAAAACTGTTTTTT.

The gene calls are TRBV15 and TRBJ2-3; 16 bases line up with TRBD2. CDR1 and CDR2 from the germline V gene are LNHNV and YYDKDF (reference sequence). The CDR3 consists of 20 residues. The junction had 12 bases not matched to a gene; V was cut back by 5 bases and J by 1 base. Written as DNA, the CDR3 is TGTGCCACCAGCTTACCCCCGGGACTAGCGGGAGGGCCCCGCACAGATACGCAGTATTTT. This encodes CATSLPPGLAGGPRTDTQYF.

V and J are TRBV9 and TRBJ2-7; 8 nucleotides line up with TRBD2. The germline V gene encodes CDR1 SGDLS and CDR2 YYNGEE. Unmatched junction bases numbered 10, after V lost 5 bases and J lost 0 bases. This CDR3 has 16 amino acids. The chain's CDR3 is CASSRTGGATSYEQYF. The CDR3 region has the DNA TGTGCCAGCAGTCGTACGGGGGGGGCCACCTCCTACGAGCAGTACTTC. Full variable domain (missing parts from reference TRBV9 and TRBJ2-7): DSGVTQTPKHLITATGQRVTLRCSPRSGDLSVYWYQQSLDQGLQFLIQYYNGEERAKGNILERFSAQQFPDLHSELNLSSLELGDSALYFCASSRTGGATSYEQYFGPGTRLTVT.

This clonotype was observed a few times. This sequence joins TRBV20-1 and TRBJ2-4; a possible D gene is TRBD1 (5 bases). CDR3 length: 16 residues. CDR1 is DFQATT, CDR2 SNEGSKA, per germline (reference sequence). V gave up 6 bases and J gave up 0 bases, with 18 bases separating them. CDR3: CSAIPRDSLAKNIQYF. In nucleotides, the CDR3 is TGCAGTGCCATACCCCGTGACAGTCTAGCCAAAAACATTCAGTACTTC.

The chain has TRBV20-1 and TRBJ2-5; 13 bases match TRBD2. The CDR3 loop spans 15 amino acids. Trimming took 6 bases from V and 2 from J; bases not matched to a gene: 6. Germline CDR1 reads DFQATT; CDR2 reads SNEGSKA (reference sequence). CDR3 residues: CSAKGLAGSQETQYF. Written as DNA, the CDR3 is TGCAGTGCAAAGGGACTAGCGGGGAGTCAAGAGACCCAGTACTTC.

This clonotype was seen more than once but under ten times. The genes are TRBV5-5 and TRBJ1-6; D is possibly TRBD1 (6 bases). CDR3 length: 15 residues. The germline V gene has CDR1 SGHKS and CDR2 YYEKEE (reference sequence). Trimming stripped 0 bases from V and 6 bases from J, with 10 bases between. CDR3 DNA sequence: TGTGCCAGCAGCTTGGCGAGGACAGTTAATTCACCCCTCCACTTT. It translates to CASSLARTVNSPLHF.

This clonotype was counted only a few times. CDR3 residues: CASTLLFGQGTYEQYF. Written as DNA, the CDR3 is TGTGCCAGCACTCTACTATTTGGACAGGGTACCTACGAGCAGTACTTC. J is TRBJ2-7 and V is TRBV6-5, with 8 bases lining up with TRBD1. Unmatched junction bases numbered 13, after V lost 7 bases and J lost 2 bases. Germline V gene lookup returns CDR1 MNHEY and CDR2 SVGAGI. The CDR3 has 16 amino acids.

This clonotype was picked up a small number of times. The rearrangement joins TRBV18 to TRBJ1-1, with TRBD1 as a possible D gene (6 bases). This CDR3 is built from 15 residues. Trimming pared 4 bases from V and 4 bases from J, leaving 16 bases between. CDR1 is KGHSH, CDR2 LQKENI, per germline. This CDR3 reads CASSLVTGASTEAFF. The CDR3 DNA is TGTGCCAGCTCACTCGTCACGGGGGCTAGCACTGAAGCTTTCTTT.

The chain employs TRBV12-3 or TRBV12-4 and TRBJ2-7; D might be TRBD1 or TRBD2, each matching 6 bases. Between the trimmed V and J ends, which lost 2 bases and 0 bases, there was a span of 11 bases. This CDR3 region has 15 residues. CDR3 in DNA: TGTGCCAGCAGTTTAAGGGGGGACCACTCCTACGAGCAGTACTTC. It specifies CASSLRGDHSYEQYF.

At least ten counts were recorded for this clonotype. This rearrangement joins TRBV25-1 to TRBJ2-7; either TRBD1 or TRBD2 may fit D (6 bases each). The CDR3 is 14 amino acids. V was pared by 5 bases and J by 2 bases, with 13 bases between. In germline, CDR1 is MGHDK, CDR2 SYGVNS. This CDR3 is CASSPRGVTYEQYF. The CDR3 DNA is TGTGCCAGCAGTCCAAGGGGGGTCACCTACGAGCAGTACTTC.

A few counts support this clonotype. This chain links TRBV29-1 with TRBJ1-3, with no clear D. The CDR3 is 14 residues long. Per germline, CDR1 SQVTM and CDR2 ANQGSEA. V was trimmed by 7 bases and J by 0 bases, leaving 13 bases between them. The DNA for the CDR3 is TGCAGCGCCCATCCCAAACTCTCTGGAAACACCATATATTTT. Translating it yields CSAHPKLSGNTIYF.

The V and J genes are TRBV30 and TRBJ2-5, with 7 positions matching TRBD2. The J segment lost 4 bases and the V segment lost 4 bases, leaving 3 bases of the junction unmatched. This CDR3 comprises 12 residues. Per germline, CDR1 GTSNPN and CDR2 SVGIG (reference sequence). The CDR3 bases are TGTGCCTGGACGGGGAGGGGAGAGACCCAGTACTTC. Translation gives CAWTGRGETQYF. The full variable domain, completed using reference TRBV30 and TRBJ2-5, is SQTIHQWPATLVQPVGSPLSLECTVEGTSNPNLYWYRQAAGRGLQLLFYSVGIGQISSEVPQNLSASRPQDRQFILSSKKLLLSDSGFYLCAWTGRGETQYFGPGTRLLVL.

This clonotype was counted a few times. The rearrangement links TRBV28 to TRBJ1-5; D is perhaps TRBD1 (6 bases). This CDR3 is built from 15 residues. Trimming took 6 bases from V and 4 from J, leaving 16 bases between them. Germline CDR1 is MDHEN and CDR2 is SYDVKM. As DNA, the CDR3 is TGTGCCAGCAGCACCCGGACAGCGGATAATCAGCCCCAGCATTTT. Translating gives CASSTRTADNQPQHF.

V and J are TRBV6-1 and TRBJ1-1; 11 nucleotides line up with TRBD1. Germline lookup yields CDR1 MNHNS and CDR2 SASEGT. The CDR3 covers 14 residues. V lost 6 bases, J lost 2 bases, and 2 bases stayed unmatched. CDR3 in amino acids: CASRGQGDNTEAFF. Written as DNA, the CDR3 is TGTGCCAGCAGGGGACAGGGGGATAACACTGAAGCTTTCTTT.

This clonotype was detected only a few times. This chain uses TRBV10-3 with TRBJ2-5, with D perhaps TRBD2 (7 bases). The CDR3 is 13 amino acids. V was clipped by 10 bases and J by 3 bases, with 15 bases between them. CDR1 and CDR2 from the germline V gene are ENHRY and SYGVKD. The CDR3 DNA reads TGTGCCACACAGGGCCTAGCGGAAGAGACCCAGTACTTC. Protein sequence: CATQGLAEETQYF.

This clonotype was observed a few times. The chain combines TRBV7-9 with TRBJ2-1; D might be TRBD1 (6 bases). The V end lost 6 bases, the J end lost 0 bases, and 18 bases lay between the germline ends. The CDR3 spans 17 residues. The V gene's germline CDR1 is SEHNR and CDR2 FQNEAQ (reference sequence). DNA of the CDR3: TGTGCCAGCAGGCAACCACAGGGAAGGGCCTCCTACAATGAGCAGTTCTTC. Translated: CASRQPQGRASYNEQFF.

This clonotype was counted between two and nine times. This sequence joins TRBV19 and TRBJ1-5; D is unresolved. CDR3 length: 12 residues. Germline CDR1 is LNHDA and CDR2 is SQIVND (reference sequence). V shed 6 bases and J shed 6 bases, with 9 bases lying between them. In DNA form, the CDR3 reads TGTGCCAGTAGCAATCGGCCTCAGCCCCAGCATTTT. Its translation: CASSNRPQPQHF.

This clonotype came up a few times. The CDR3 nucleotides are TGCGCCAGCAGCTTCGGGTTAGCGGATAGCACAGATACGCAGTATTTT. It yields the protein CASSFGLADSTDTQYF. The chain carries TRBV5-1 and TRBJ2-3; maybe TRBD2 (6 bases). Germline V gives CDR1 SGHRS, CDR2 YFSETQ. This CDR3 region has 16 residues. V was shortened by 2 bases and J by 0 bases, with 13 bases between the two germline ends.

This clonotype came up a few times. The chain combines TRBV28 with TRBJ1-2; the match to TRBD1 covers 8 bases. The germline V gene encodes CDR1 MDHEN and CDR2 SYDVKM. CDR3 length: 16 amino acids. The V gene end was trimmed by 2 bases and the J gene end by 5 bases; junction bases not matched to a gene: 10. The CDR3 protein is CASSLVAGGLSYGYTF. In nucleotides, the CDR3 is TGTGCCAGCAGTTTAGTCGCAGGGGGCCTTTCATATGGCTACACCTTC.